The rows below give T cell receptor beta chains drawn from one sample of a study of PD-1 blockade in classical Hodgkin lymphoma. Some clones are missing from TCRdb's copy, which holds only in-frame ones; the method was immunoSEQ multiplex PCR. The table lists roughly 100,000 clones, about 92% of them singletons. The input for sequencing was peripheral blood mononuclear cells (PBMCs), taken before the fourth cycle of nivolumab. These receptor sequences come from a human donor with classical Hodgkin lymphoma. Each CDR3 is given with its conserved first and last residue. The order of the fields is CDR3 protein, CDR3 DNA, J gene, V gene, clone size, CDR3 length, D gene. D genes are given only for firm matches. Rows may omit the clone size; those that give it use once, few, many or a size class.

CDR3aa: CASSLDNSYEQYF
CDR3nt: TGTGCCAGTAGTCTTGACAACTCCTACGAGCAGTACTTC
j_gene: TRBJ2-7
v_gene: TRBV19
abundance: -
len: 13
d_gene: -

CDR3aa: CASRGTGNQPQHF
CDR3nt: TGCGCCAGCAGGGGGACAGGGAATCAGCCCCAGCATTTT
j_gene: TRBJ1-5
v_gene: TRBV4-1
abundance: -
len: 13
d_gene: TRBD1

CDR3aa: CASSPHGEGQEGVVYGYTF
CDR3nt: TGTGCCAGCAGCCCCCACGGGGAGGGACAGGAGGGGGTAGTGTATGGCTACACCTTC
j_gene: TRBJ1-2
v_gene: TRBV7-6
abundance: -
len: 19
d_gene: TRBD1

CDR3aa: CSVAPGLAGVGADTQYF
CDR3nt: TGCAGCGTTGCTCCGGGACTAGCGGGAGTAGGAGCAGATACGCAGTATTTT
j_gene: TRBJ2-3
v_gene: TRBV29-1
abundance: -
len: 17
d_gene: TRBD2

CDR3aa: CASSLGDREAFF
CDR3nt: TGCGCCAGCAGCTTGGGGGACAGAGAAGCTTTCTTT
j_gene: TRBJ1-1
v_gene: TRBV5-1
abundance: -
len: 12
d_gene: TRBD1

CDR3aa: CASSQESGNEQFF
CDR3nt: TGTGCCAGCAGCCAGGAGAGCGGGAATGAGCAGTTCTTC
j_gene: TRBJ2-1
v_gene: TRBV4-2
abundance: -
len: 13
d_gene: -

CDR3aa: CSARDIGAFF
CDR3nt: TGCAGTGCTAGAGATATTGGAGCTTTCTTT
j_gene: TRBJ1-1
v_gene: TRBV20-1
abundance: -
len: 10
d_gene: -

CDR3aa: CASSKGGSGEMHYGYTF
CDR3nt: TGTGCCAGCAGCAAAGGGGGGAGCGGGGAGATGCACTATGGCTACACCTTC
j_gene: TRBJ1-2
v_gene: TRBV21-1
abundance: -
len: 17
d_gene: -

CDR3aa: CASSLRQVSYGYTF
CDR3nt: TGTGCCAGCAGTTTGAGGCAGGTTAGCTATGGCTACACCTTC
j_gene: TRBJ1-2
v_gene: TRBV28
abundance: -
len: 14
d_gene: -

CDR3aa: CASSPSPGTTTYEQYF
CDR3nt: TGTGCCAGCTCACCGTCCCCCGGGACAACCACCTACGAGCAGTACTTC
j_gene: TRBJ2-7
v_gene: TRBV18
abundance: -
len: 16
d_gene: -

CDR3aa: CASSYSASAEQYF
CDR3nt: TGTGCCAGCAGTTACTCCGCGTCCGCCGAGCAGTACTTC
j_gene: TRBJ2-7
v_gene: TRBV6-5
abundance: -
len: 13
d_gene: -

CDR3aa: CASSLAEGIRTDTQYF
CDR3nt: TGTGCCAGCAGCTTGGCCGAAGGGATACGCACAGATACGCAGTATTTT
j_gene: TRBJ2-3
v_gene: TRBV5-4
abundance: -
len: 16
d_gene: -

CDR3aa: CASSPLTREALETQYF
CDR3nt: TGTGCCAGCAGTCCCCTCACTCGGGAGGCCCTGGAGACCCAGTACTTC
j_gene: TRBJ2-5
v_gene: TRBV28
abundance: -
len: 16
d_gene: TRBD2

CDR3aa: CASSLKSTGNYGYTF
CDR3nt: TGTGCCAGCAGCTTAAAAAGCACAGGAAACTATGGCTACACCTTC
j_gene: TRBJ1-2
v_gene: TRBV7-9
abundance: -
len: 15
d_gene: -

CDR3aa: CASSVGTSNEQFF
CDR3nt: TGTGCCAGCAGCGTAGGGACTAGCAATGAGCAGTTCTTC
j_gene: TRBJ2-1
v_gene: TRBV9
abundance: once
len: 13
d_gene: TRBD2

CDR3aa: CATSGLPNTEAFF
CDR3nt: TGTGCCACTAGCGGGTTACCGAACACTGAAGCTTTCTTT
j_gene: TRBJ1-1
v_gene: TRBV25-1
abundance: -
len: 13
d_gene: -

CDR3aa: CASSGGVGTFSGNTIYF
CDR3nt: TGTGCCAGCAGCGGAGGGGTAGGGACATTCTCTGGAAACACCATATATTTT
j_gene: TRBJ1-3
v_gene: TRBV2
abundance: -
len: 17
d_gene: -

CDR3aa: CASSIITGGTGELFF
CDR3nt: TGTGCCAGTAGTATTATCACAGGGGGGACCGGGGAGCTGTTTTTT
j_gene: TRBJ2-2
v_gene: TRBV19
abundance: few
len: 15
d_gene: TRBD1

CDR3aa: CSAAGNTEAFF
CDR3nt: TGCAGTGCGGCAGGGAACACTGAAGCTTTCTTT
j_gene: TRBJ1-1
v_gene: TRBV20-1
abundance: -
len: 11
d_gene: -

CDR3aa: CASSYSRAETQYF
CDR3nt: TGTGCCAGCAGTTACTCACGTGCAGAGACCCAGTACTTC
j_gene: TRBJ2-5
v_gene: TRBV6-5
abundance: -
len: 13
d_gene: -

CDR3aa: CASTELEQFF
CDR3nt: TGTGCCAGCACGGAGCTGGAGCAGTTCTTC
j_gene: TRBJ2-1
v_gene: TRBV2
abundance: once
len: 10
d_gene: -

CDR3aa: CASSPWDRQETQYF
CDR3nt: TGTGCCAGCAGCCCCTGGGACAGACAAGAGACCCAGTACTTC
j_gene: TRBJ2-5
v_gene: TRBV9
abundance: once
len: 14
d_gene: TRBD1

CDR3aa: CASSPEGGTEAFF
CDR3nt: TGTGCCAGCTCACCGGAAGGGGGCACTGAAGCTTTCTTT
j_gene: TRBJ1-1
v_gene: TRBV18
abundance: -
len: 13
d_gene: -

CDR3aa: CASSQEDSDTEAFF
CDR3nt: TGCGCCAGCAGCCAAGAAGACTCGGACACTGAAGCTTTCTTT
j_gene: TRBJ1-1
v_gene: TRBV4-3
abundance: few
len: 14
d_gene: -

CDR3aa: CASSLLSGSSVNEQFF
CDR3nt: TGCGCCAGCAGCTTGCTTAGCGGGAGCAGTGTGAATGAGCAGTTCTTC
j_gene: TRBJ2-1
v_gene: TRBV5-1
abundance: once
len: 16
d_gene: TRBD2

CDR3aa: CATSRPGKKGSDQPQHF
CDR3nt: TGTGCCACCAGCAGACCTGGAAAAAAGGGCAGCGATCAGCCCCAGCATTTT
j_gene: TRBJ1-5
v_gene: TRBV15
abundance: -
len: 17
d_gene: -

CDR3aa: CASRGQGLYNEQFF
CDR3nt: TGTGCCAGCAGAGGACAGGGATTATACAATGAGCAGTTCTTC
j_gene: TRBJ2-1
v_gene: TRBV13
abundance: -
len: 14
d_gene: TRBD1

CDR3aa: CASSELAGGPEETQYF
CDR3nt: TGTGCCAGCAGCGAACTAGCGGGAGGGCCTGAAGAGACCCAGTACTTC
j_gene: TRBJ2-5
v_gene: TRBV9
abundance: -
len: 16
d_gene: TRBD2

CDR3aa: CASIQQGVGTEAFF
CDR3nt: TGTGCCAGCATCCAACAGGGAGTCGGCACTGAAGCTTTCTTT
j_gene: TRBJ1-1
v_gene: TRBV6-5
abundance: -
len: 14
d_gene: -

CDR3aa: CASSSDRAANEKLFF
CDR3nt: TGTGCCAGTAGTTCCGACCGGGCAGCAAATGAAAAACTGTTTTTT
j_gene: TRBJ1-4
v_gene: TRBV19
abundance: -
len: 15
d_gene: -

CDR3aa: CASTLGSSGANYGYTF
CDR3nt: TGTGCCAGCACCTTGGGGTCTTCAGGGGCGAACTATGGCTACACCTTC
j_gene: TRBJ1-2
v_gene: TRBV28
abundance: -
len: 16
d_gene: -

CDR3aa: CASSQLDRLLNTIYF
CDR3nt: TGTGCCAGCAGCCAGCTGGACAGGCTTTTAAACACCATATATTTT
j_gene: TRBJ1-3
v_gene: TRBV5-6
abundance: -
len: 15
d_gene: TRBD1

CDR3aa: CASRSLGAGTEAFF
CDR3nt: TGTGCCAGCAGGTCCCTCGGAGCCGGCACTGAAGCTTTCTTT
j_gene: TRBJ1-1
v_gene: TRBV25-1
abundance: -
len: 14
d_gene: -

CDR3aa: CASSLVLGAAGELFF
CDR3nt: TGTGCCAGCAGCTTAGTTCTGGGAGCGGCCGGGGAGCTGTTTTTT
j_gene: TRBJ2-2
v_gene: TRBV7-2
abundance: -
len: 15
d_gene: -

CDR3aa: CASSPVAGLGTDTQYF
CDR3nt: TGCGCCAGCAGCCCTGTAGCGGGCTTGGGCACAGATACGCAGTATTTT
j_gene: TRBJ2-3
v_gene: TRBV5-1
abundance: -
len: 16
d_gene: TRBD2

CDR3aa: CASRLVFF
CDR3nt: TGTGCCAGCAGGTTGGTGTTCTTC
j_gene: TRBJ2-1
v_gene: TRBV9
abundance: -
len: 8
d_gene: -

CDR3aa: CASSRGQETQYF
CDR3nt: TGTGCCAGCAGTCGGGGTCAAGAGACCCAGTACTTC
j_gene: TRBJ2-5
v_gene: TRBV28
abundance: -
len: 12
d_gene: -

CDR3aa: CASGEFKDTQYF
CDR3nt: TGCGCCAGCGGGGAGTTTAAAGATACGCAGTATTTT
j_gene: TRBJ2-3
v_gene: TRBV10-1
abundance: -
len: 12
d_gene: -

CDR3aa: CASSLSTAKKLFF
CDR3nt: TGTGCCAGCAGCTTGAGTACTGCGAAAAAACTGTTTTTT
j_gene: TRBJ1-4
v_gene: TRBV5-6
abundance: -
len: 13
d_gene: -

CDR3aa: CASSRGPGLAYNEQFF
CDR3nt: TGTGCCAGCAGCCGGGGTCCGGGACTAGCCTACAATGAGCAGTTCTTC
j_gene: TRBJ2-1
v_gene: TRBV14
abundance: -
len: 16
d_gene: TRBD2

CDR3aa: CASSWGTGSRSPPQHF
CDR3nt: TGTGCCAGCAGCTGGGGGACAGGGTCCCGGTCTCCGCCCCAGCATTTT
j_gene: TRBJ1-5
v_gene: TRBV7-9
abundance: -
len: 16
d_gene: TRBD1

CDR3aa: CAWSETVSNQPQHF
CDR3nt: TGTGCCTGGAGTGAAACGGTTAGCAATCAGCCCCAGCATTTT
j_gene: TRBJ1-5
v_gene: TRBV30
abundance: -
len: 14
d_gene: -

CDR3aa: CSVLGRRGTTYNEQFF
CDR3nt: TGCAGCGTTCTGGGGCGACGCGGGACAACCTACAATGAGCAGTTCTTC
j_gene: TRBJ2-1
v_gene: TRBV29-1
abundance: -
len: 16
d_gene: -

CDR3aa: CASSPGRPNEQFF
CDR3nt: TGTGCCAGCTCACCAGGACGACCCAATGAGCAGTTCTTC
j_gene: TRBJ2-1
v_gene: TRBV18
abundance: -
len: 13
d_gene: -

CDR3aa: CASSKEQNTEAFF
CDR3nt: TGTGCCAGCAGTAAAGAACAGAACACTGAAGCTTTCTTT
j_gene: TRBJ1-1
v_gene: TRBV11-2
abundance: once
len: 13
d_gene: -